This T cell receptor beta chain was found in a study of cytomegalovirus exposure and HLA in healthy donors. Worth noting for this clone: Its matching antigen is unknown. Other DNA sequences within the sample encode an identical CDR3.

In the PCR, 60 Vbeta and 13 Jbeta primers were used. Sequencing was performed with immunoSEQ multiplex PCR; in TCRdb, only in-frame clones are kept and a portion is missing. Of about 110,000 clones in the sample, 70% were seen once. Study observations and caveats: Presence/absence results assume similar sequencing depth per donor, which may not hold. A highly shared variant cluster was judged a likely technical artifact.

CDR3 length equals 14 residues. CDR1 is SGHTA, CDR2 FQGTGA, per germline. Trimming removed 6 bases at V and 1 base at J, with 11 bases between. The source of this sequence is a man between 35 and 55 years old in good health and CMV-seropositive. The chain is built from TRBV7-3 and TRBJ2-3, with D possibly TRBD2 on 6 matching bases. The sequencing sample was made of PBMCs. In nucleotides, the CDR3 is TGTGCCAGCAGTCTAACGGGGGGCACAGATACGCAGTATTTT. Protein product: CASSLTGGTDTQYF.